Below, 6 T cell receptor beta chains from the same sample are listed, as sequenced in a study of T-cell memory formation after mild COVID-19. One entry per CDR3 protein results from TCRdb running MiXCR on the 5' RACE reads. The sample holds around 200,000 distinct CDR3 sequences, under 20% seen once. Sample: PBMCs or a T cell subset sorted from them (not recorded which). The receptors originated from a man aged 18 to 30 who had mild COVID-19 (a few samples of this study predate the infection). Cell type and time point are not known.

This clonotype was counted between two and nine times. The chain has TRBV11-2 and TRBJ1-1; 8 nucleotides line up with TRBD1. V dropped 6 bases and J dropped 0; count of bases not matched to a gene: 6. The length of the CDR3 is 15 residues. The V gene's germline CDR1 is SGHAT and CDR2 FQNNGV. The DNA of the CDR3 is TGTGCCAGCAGACAAGGACAGGGCATGAACACTGAAGCTTTCTTT. Translated, it gives CASRQGQGMNTEAFF.

This chain connects TRBV2 to TRBJ1-1; 8 bases agree with TRBD1. The CDR3 has 14 residues. Germline CDR1 SNHLY, CDR2 FYNNEI. With V trimmed by 6 bases and J by 2 bases, 5 bases remained unmatched. This chain's CDR3 is CASRPDRGNTEAFF. CDR3 nucleotides: TGTGCCAGCAGACCCGACAGGGGTAACACTGAAGCTTTCTTT.

This clonotype was picked up many times. The gene calls are TRBV9 and TRBJ1-2, with TRBD1 matching 7 bases. Germline V gives CDR1 SGDLS, CDR2 YYNGEE. The CDR3 contains 14 residues. J lost 4 bases, V lost 3 bases, and 6 bases had no gene match. The CDR3 protein is CASSGTGAGYGYTF. In nucleotides, the CDR3 is TGTGCCAGCAGCGGCACAGGGGCCGGCTATGGCTACACCTTC.

This sequence joins TRBV7-9 and TRBJ1-1, with 9 bases fitting TRBD1. The V gene's germline CDR1 is SEHNR and CDR2 FQNEAQ (reference sequence). The CDR3 extends over 13 amino acids. V dropped 4 bases and J dropped 7; count of bases not matched to a gene: 4. The CDR3 protein is CASSSDRGSEAFF. The CDR3, as DNA: TGTGCCAGCAGCTCGGACAGGGGCAGTGAAGCTTTCTTT.

This clonotype was observed a few times. This chain links TRBV2 with TRBJ2-3, with 13 bases matching TRBD2. With V trimmed by 5 bases and J by 1 base, 9 bases remained unmatched. CDR1 and CDR2 from the germline V gene are SNHLY and FYNNEI. This CDR3 is 18 amino acids long. As DNA, the CDR3 is TGTGCCAGCAGTTTTTTACTAGCGGGGGGGGAAGGCACAGATACGCAGTATTTT. Its translation: CASSFLLAGGEGTDTQYF.

The chain carries TRBV10-3 and TRBJ2-1; 9 bases are shared with TRBD1. The CDR3 has 15 residues. V was pared by 6 bases and J by 0 bases, with 3 bases of the junction left unmatched. Germline values: CDR1 ENHRY, CDR2 SYGVKD. In DNA form, the CDR3 reads TGTGCCATCAGCCGACAGGGGGGCTCCTACAATGAGCAGTTCTTC. It codes for CAISRQGGSYNEQFF.